The source of this TCR beta chain is a study of response to subunit inactivated influenza vaccine. The study's findings and limits: It was the authors' suggestion that each seasonal influenza vaccination recruits few new T cells.

CDR1 and CDR2 (germline): SQVTM, ANQGSEA. V dropped 7 bases and J dropped 7; count of bases not matched to a gene: 9. The CDR3 consists of 14 residues. To note about this clonotype: What it binds is not known.

TCRdb passed the RT-PCR reads through MiXCR, listing each CDR3 protein once. This table has fewer than 700,000 distinct CDR3 sequences, 10% to 15% appearing once. This material consisted of PBMCs from blood, taken roughly 46 days after vaccination. The chain has TRBV29-1 and TRBJ2-1, with TRBD2 identical over 11 bases. This TCR derives from a man aged 45-65 years who received an inactivated influenza vaccine. Here the CDR3 DNA reads TGCAGCGCCCTGGGACTAGCGGAGCTTAATGAGCAGTTCTTC. It is translated as CSALGLAELNEQFF.